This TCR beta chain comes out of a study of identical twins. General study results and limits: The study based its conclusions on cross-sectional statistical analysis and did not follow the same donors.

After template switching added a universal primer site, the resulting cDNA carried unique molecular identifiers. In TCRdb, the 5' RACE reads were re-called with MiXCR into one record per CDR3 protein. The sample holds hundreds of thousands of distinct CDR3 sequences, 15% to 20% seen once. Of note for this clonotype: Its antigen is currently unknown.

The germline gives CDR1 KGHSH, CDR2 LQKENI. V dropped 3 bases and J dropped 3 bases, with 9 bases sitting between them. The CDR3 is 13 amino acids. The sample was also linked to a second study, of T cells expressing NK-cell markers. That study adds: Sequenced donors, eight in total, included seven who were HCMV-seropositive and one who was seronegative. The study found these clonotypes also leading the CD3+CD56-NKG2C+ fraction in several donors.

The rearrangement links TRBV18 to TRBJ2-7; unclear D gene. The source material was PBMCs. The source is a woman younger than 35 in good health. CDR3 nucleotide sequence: TGTGCCAGCTCACCGAACGGTTTCTACGAGCAGTACTTC. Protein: CASSPNGFYEQYF. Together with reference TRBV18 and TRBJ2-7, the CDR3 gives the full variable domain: NAGVMQNPRHLVRRRGQEARLRCSPMKGHSHVYWYRQLPEEGLKFMVYLQKENIIDESGMPKERFSAEFPKEGPSILRIQQVVRGDSAAYFCASSPNGFYEQYFGPGTRLTVT.